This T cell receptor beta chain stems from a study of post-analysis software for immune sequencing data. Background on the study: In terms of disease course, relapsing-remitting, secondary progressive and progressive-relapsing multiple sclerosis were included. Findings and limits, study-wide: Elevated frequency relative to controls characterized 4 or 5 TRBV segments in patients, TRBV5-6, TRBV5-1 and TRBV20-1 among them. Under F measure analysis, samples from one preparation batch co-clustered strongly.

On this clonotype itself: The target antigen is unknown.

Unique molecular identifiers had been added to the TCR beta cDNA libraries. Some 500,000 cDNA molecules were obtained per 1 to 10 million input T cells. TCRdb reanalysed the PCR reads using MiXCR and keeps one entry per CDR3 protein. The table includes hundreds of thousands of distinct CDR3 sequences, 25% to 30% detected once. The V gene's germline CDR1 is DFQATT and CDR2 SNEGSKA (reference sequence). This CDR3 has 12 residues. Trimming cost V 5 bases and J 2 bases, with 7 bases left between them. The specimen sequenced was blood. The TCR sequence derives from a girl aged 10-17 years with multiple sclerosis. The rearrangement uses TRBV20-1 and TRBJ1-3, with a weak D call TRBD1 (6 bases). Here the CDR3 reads CSAYRAGNTIYF. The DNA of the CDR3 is TGCAGTGCTTACAGGGCTGGAAACACCATATATTTT.